Listed here is a single T cell receptor (beta chain). The CDR3 extends over 15 amino acids. Looked up from germline, CDR1 is KGHDR and CDR2 is SFDVKD. The ends lost 5 bases at V and 1 base at J; junction bases unmatched: 6. This entry belongs to a study of control samples from healthy donors and cancer patients. The repertoire was sequenced with immunoSEQ multiplex PCR; TCRdb's copy has only in-frame clones and lacks some. In total, the table holds fewer than 200,000 clones. The TCR was taken from a woman aged 25 to 45 in good health. V and J are TRBV24-1 and TRBJ1-1; 7 bases map to TRBD1. The sequencing input was blood. The CDR3, as DNA: TGTGCCACCAGTGCAGGGGGAGCCTGGAACACTGAAGCTTTCTTT. Translated: CATSAGGAWNTEAFF.